Given below is one T cell receptor beta chain in context. Reverse transcription of about 0.5 to 1 ug RNA was carried out with random hexamers. Multiplex immunoSEQ PCR targeted 54 Vbeta and 13 Jbeta TCR beta segments. From the immunoSEQ multiplex PCR reads, TCRdb called clonotypes with MiXCR, one entry per CDR3 protein. The sample holds 130,000 or so distinct CDR3 sequences, 80% to 85% seen once. The data stem from a study of CD8 T cells in Susac syndrome. The J segment lost 3 bases and the V segment lost 7 bases, leaving 5 bases of the junction unmatched. The CDR3 totals 13 residues. Germline CDR1 and CDR2: MNHEY and SMNVEV (reference sequence).

The TCR was taken from a human donor with multiple sclerosis. The sequenced sample consisted of CD8+ T cells from PBMCs. The V gene is TRBV27, the J gene TRBJ1-2; 7 bases fit TRBD1. This chain's CDR3 is CASMSGTDYGYTF. CDR3 sequence (DNA): TGTGCCAGCATGTCCGGGACAGACTATGGCTACACCTTC.